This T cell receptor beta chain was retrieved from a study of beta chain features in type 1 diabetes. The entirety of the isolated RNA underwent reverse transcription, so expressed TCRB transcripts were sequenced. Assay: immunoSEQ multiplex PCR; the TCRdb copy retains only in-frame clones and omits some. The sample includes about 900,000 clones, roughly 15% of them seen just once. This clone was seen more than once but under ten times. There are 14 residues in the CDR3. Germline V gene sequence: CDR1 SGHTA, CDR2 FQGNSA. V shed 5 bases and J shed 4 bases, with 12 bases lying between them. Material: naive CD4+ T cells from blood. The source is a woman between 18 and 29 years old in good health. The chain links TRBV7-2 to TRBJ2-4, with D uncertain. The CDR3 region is CASSAYLEKNIQYF. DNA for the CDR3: TGTGCCAGCAGCGCGTACCTTGAAAAAAACATTCAGTACTTC.